Following are 17 T cell receptor beta chains from one sample sequenced in a study of blood T cell repertoires in COVID-19. Assay used: immunoSEQ multiplex PCR; TCRdb lists only in-frame clones, some missing. The repertoire consists of tens of thousands of clones, with under 90% occurring once and the leading ten covering roughly a tenth. The sample comprised peripheral blood. Receptor source: a man in his 70s with active or convalescent COVID-19.

V usage is TRBV19 and J usage is TRBJ2-1, with TRBD2 identical over 13 bases. CDR1 LNHDA and CDR2 SQIVND come from the germline V gene (reference sequence). The CDR3 spans 16 residues. V lost 1 base, J lost 8 bases, and 5 bases stayed unmatched. The DNA for the CDR3 is TGTGCCAGTAGTATAGTACTAGCGGGAGGGGGCTATGAGCAGTTCTTC. Amino acids: CASSIVLAGGGYEQFF.

The chain joins TRBV12-3 or TRBV12-4 to TRBJ2-1, with a tentative D call TRBD1 (6 bases). The ends were cut back, 5 bases at V and 6 bases at J, with 8 bases in the middle. CDR3 length: 12 residues. This chain's CDR3 is CASSPTGNEQFF. CDR3 nucleotide sequence: TGTGCCAGCAGTCCGACAGGCAATGAGCAGTTCTTC.

The chain couples TRBV7-2 to TRBJ1-2; D unclear. The CDR3 extends over 13 amino acids. Germline loops: CDR1 SGHTA, CDR2 FQGNSA. Trimming cost V 2 bases and J 3 bases, with 7 bases left between them. In DNA, the CDR3 is TGTGCCAGCAGCTTATTCCGGTACTATGGCTACACCTTC. Translated: CASSLFRYYGYTF. The whole variable domain, remainder taken from reference TRBV7-2 and TRBJ1-2, is GAGVSQSPSNKVTEKGKDVELRCDPISGHTALYWYRQSLGQGLEFLIYFQGNSAPDKSGLPSDRFSAERTGGSVSTLTIQRTQQEDSAVYLCASSLFRYYGYTFGSGTRLTVV.

V gene TRBV20-1 combines with J gene TRBJ1-2, with 7 bases that match TRBD1. Trimming took 3 bases from V and 14 from J; bases not matched to a gene: 6. The CDR3 contains 10 residues. CDR1 and CDR2 (germline): DFQATT, SNEGSKA (reference sequence). Written as DNA, the CDR3 is TGCAGTGCTAGGATACAGGGGTATACCTTC. It codes for CSARIQGYTF.

The CDR3 region has the DNA TGTGCCAGCAGCCTGAGCCCGGACAAAGCCTACGAGCAGTACTTC. Encoded protein: CASSLSPDKAYEQYF. The rearrangement joins TRBV11-2 to TRBJ2-7; D may be TRBD1 (5 bases). Germline V lookup: CDR1 SGHAT, CDR2 FQNNGV. V gave up 5 bases and J gave up 2 bases, with 16 bases separating them. This CDR3 spans 15 amino acids. Filled out from reference TRBV11-2 and TRBJ2-7, the complete variable domain reads EAGVAQSPRYKIIEKRQSVAFWCNPISGHATLYWYQQILGQGPKLLIQFQNNGVVDDSQLPKDRFSAERLKGVDSTLKIQPAKLEDSAVYLCASSLSPDKAYEQYFGPGTRLTVT.

A single count supports this clone. V gene TRBV7-9 combines with J gene TRBJ2-1, with 8 bases fitting TRBD2. Germline V gene lookup returns CDR1 SEHNR and CDR2 FQNEAQ (reference sequence). The J segment lost 6 bases and the V segment lost 3 bases, leaving 7 bases of the junction unmatched. The CDR3 consists of 15 residues. The CDR3 DNA is TGTGCCAGCAGCTTTCGCCGGGGGGGAGGCAATGAGCAGTTCTTC. Protein sequence: CASSFRRGGGNEQFF.

J is TRBJ2-1 and V is TRBV19; 10 nucleotides line up with TRBD1. CDR1 is LNHDA and CDR2 is SQIVND in the germline V gene (reference sequence). Unmatched junction bases numbered 14, after V lost 1 base and J lost 2 bases. This CDR3 has 20 amino acids. The CDR3 protein is CASSIGYGQGVAGPYNEQFF. CDR3 DNA: TGTGCCAGTAGTATAGGTTATGGACAGGGGGTAGCGGGGCCCTACAATGAGCAGTTCTTC.

The gene calls are TRBV15 and TRBJ1-3; 10 bases match TRBD1. Germline V CDR1 and CDR2: LNHNV, YYDKDF (reference sequence). This CDR3 has 18 residues. V lost 1 base, J lost 0 bases, and 6 bases stayed unmatched. CDR3 sequence (DNA): TGTGCCACCAGCAGAGTCCGGGACAGGGGACTCTCTGGAAACACCATATATTTT. It yields the protein CATSRVRDRGLSGNTIYF.

The V and J genes are TRBV5-6 and TRBJ1-6, with 9 bases fitting TRBD1. The CDR3 is 16 residues long. In germline, CDR1 is SGHDT, CDR2 YYEEEE. V trimming: 4 bases; J trimming: 8 bases; junction bases outside the gene matches: 10. CDR3 sequence reads: CASSPDMGQGHSPLHF. CDR3 in DNA: TGTGCCAGCAGCCCGGATATGGGACAGGGACATTCACCCCTCCACTTT.

The V gene is TRBV4-1, the J gene TRBJ2-7, with D possibly TRBD2 on 7 matching bases. Trimming stripped 3 bases from V and 2 bases from J, with 14 bases between. From germline, CDR1 is MGHRA and CDR2 YSYEKL. The CDR3 is 15 amino acids. CDR3 nucleotide sequence: TGCGCCAGCAGCCAGAGGGGGGGCAGGACCTACGAGCAGTACTTC. Translated: CASSQRGGRTYEQYF.

This chain uses TRBV15 with TRBJ1-1; D is ambiguous. Germline V CDR1 and CDR2: LNHNV, YYDKDF (reference sequence). The CDR3 is 15 residues long. Trimming removed 6 bases at V and 5 bases at J, with 19 bases between. The CDR3 is CATRAKPGRRTEAFF. The CDR3 region has the DNA TGTGCCACCAGGGCTAAACCGGGGAGAAGGACTGAAGCTTTCTTT. The whole variable domain, filled in from reference TRBV15 and TRBJ1-1, reads DAMVIQNPRYQVTQFGKPVTLSCSQTLNHNVMYWYQQKSSQAPKLLFHYYDKDFNNEADTPDNFQSRRPNTSFCFLDIRSPGLGDTAMYLCATRAKPGRRTEAFFGQGTRLTVV.

The chain is built from TRBV7-9 and TRBJ2-7; 9 nucleotides match TRBD1. V shed 8 bases and J 1 base; nucleotides not matched to a gene: 18. Germline V gene lookup returns CDR1 SEHNR and CDR2 FQNEAQ (reference sequence). The CDR3 has 18 amino acids. DNA for the CDR3: TGTGCCAGCCGGCCCGCCCCGGGACAGGGAGTTCGGTCCTACGAGCAGTACTTC. This encodes CASRPAPGQGVRSYEQYF.

This clone was seen just once. This sequence joins TRBV30 and TRBJ2-3, with 7 positions matching TRBD2. The ends lost 4 bases at V and 2 bases at J; junction bases unmatched: 6. Germline V CDR1 and CDR2: GTSNPN, SVGIG (reference sequence). The CDR3 extends over 14 amino acids. The CDR3 reads CAWKRLADTDTQYF. CDR3 coding DNA: TGTGCCTGGAAGAGACTAGCAGACACAGATACGCAGTATTTT.

In this sample, this clone turned up once. CDR3 nucleotides: TGTGCCAGTAGTATGAGGGTGTATAGCAATCAGCCCCAGCATTTT. Protein sequence: CASSMRVYSNQPQHF. The chain has TRBV19 and TRBJ1-5; D remains unclear. Germline CDR1 and CDR2: LNHDA and SQIVND (reference sequence). Trimming took off 3 bases at V and 0 bases at J, with 9 bases between the two ends. The length of the CDR3 is 15 residues. Based on the CDR3 plus reference TRBV19 and TRBJ1-5, the full variable domain is DGGITQSPKYLFRKEGQNVTLSCEQNLNHDAMYWYRQDPGQGLRLIYYSQIVNDFQKGDIAEGYSVSREKKESFPLTVTSAQKNPTAFYLCASSMRVYSNQPQHFGDGTRLSIL.

The chain recombines TRBV12-3 or TRBV12-4 with TRBJ1-1; a possible D gene is TRBD1 (5 bases). V lost 7 bases and J lost 4, with 13 bases in between. The CDR3 runs 13 residues. The CDR3 reads CASTGLGGTEAFF. The CDR3 bases are TGTGCCAGCACCGGTCTCGGGGGCACTGAAGCTTTCTTT.

This clone was observed at least ten times. V usage is TRBV9 and J usage is TRBJ2-5; 12 bases are a match to TRBD2. This CDR3 is built from 15 residues. Germline V gene sequence: CDR1 SGDLS, CDR2 YYNGEE. V shed 6 bases, J shed 4 bases, and the junction held 7 bases outside the gene matches. The CDR3 is CASTLQGLAGETQYF. As DNA, the CDR3 is TGTGCCAGCACCCTCCAGGGACTAGCGGGAGAGACCCAGTACTTC.

This chain joins TRBV6-1 and TRBJ1-5, with a possible D match to TRBD1 (5 bases). This CDR3 comprises 14 residues. Trimming took off 1 base at V and 4 bases at J, with 8 bases between the two ends. Germline CDR1 is MNHNS and CDR2 is SASEGT. DNA of the CDR3: TGTGCCAGCAGTGAAGGGGCAGGGAATCAGCCCCAGCATTTT. Its protein is CASSEGAGNQPQHF.